The 2 T cell receptor beta chains in this list originate from one sample, sequenced in a study of CD8+ T cells in alopecia areata. Extraction of RNA preceded its reverse transcription into cDNA, which served as the sequencing template. Data came from immunoSEQ multiplex PCR; TCRdb stores just in-frame clones and leaves some out. This table has approximately 170,000 clones, 50% to 65% appearing once. Treatment denoted: oral pan-JAK inhibitor, 5-10 mg twice daily. The sequencing here drew on CD4+ T cells sorted from blood, taken at week 24, from a patient treated with tofacitinib. Receptor source: a human donor with alopecia areata.

This sequence joins TRBV30 and TRBJ1-3; D possibly corresponds to TRBD1 (5 bases). Trimming removed 3 bases from V and 3 bases from J, with 12 bases in between. The V gene's germline CDR1 is GTSNPN and CDR2 SVGIG (reference sequence). This CDR3 comprises 14 residues. CDR3 residues: CAWSAGAHGNTIYF. CDR3 nucleotide sequence: TGTGCCTGGAGCGCCGGGGCCCATGGAAACACCATATATTTT.

This chain connects TRBV20-1 to TRBJ2-5; D gene uncertain. Looked up from germline, CDR1 is DFQATT and CDR2 is SNEGSKA (reference sequence). The CDR3 consists of 11 residues. V lost 8 bases to trimming and J lost 4 bases, with 11 bases between them. CDR3 loop: CSSQVGETQYF. The DNA of the CDR3 is TGCAGTTCTCAGGTGGGAGAGACCCAGTACTTC.